Each of the 28 T cell receptor beta chains below was sequenced from the same sample in a study of tumor and adjacent non-tumor tissue in lung cancer (dated by TCRdb to between 2018 and 2020). RNA was isolated from bulk, unsorted tissue, and RNA quality was assessed with a NanoDrop ND-1000 and an Agilent 2100. The library was prepared using multiplex PCR. The instrument was an Illumina HiSeq 2500. TCRbeta libraries were built by three rounds of nested PCR using primers (Table S4), following protocols modified from ARM-PCR. Using fastp trimming at Q25 and MiXCR clonotype assembly, TCRdb reanalyzed the public sequencing data and kept in-frame beta chains. Every CDR3 protein is listed once, alongside the most common genes and DNA of its rows. A total of tens of thousands of distinct CDR3 sequences appear in this sample, roughly 80% of them only once. 13% of the sample is held by the ten biggest clonotypes.

The sample was lung tumor tissue. The source is a woman aged 50 to 60 with non-small cell lung cancer.

As regards this clonotype: One junction end does not reproduce the germline sequence, and a read error may be involved. V and J are TRBV20-1 and TRBJ2-1; D gene ambiguous. The germline V gene encodes CDR1 DFQATT and CDR2 SNEGSKA (reference sequence). CDR3 length: 16 residues. The CDR3 DNA sequence: TGCAGTCCTAGAGATGCTGGAAGGAACTCCTACAATGAGCAGTTCTTC. It codes for CSPRDAGRNSYNEQFF.

Comments on this clonotype: An end of the junction does not agree with germline; a read error may underlie this. CDR3 in amino acids: CSVEGVGGPGDEQLF. CDR3 in DNA: TGCAGCGTTGAAGGGGTGGGAGGGCCAGGTGATGAGCAGTTGTTC. J is TRBJ2-1 and V is TRBV29-1; 7 nucleotides align to TRBD2. The CDR3 runs 15 residues. Germline V lookup: CDR1 SQVTM, CDR2 ANQGSEA.

Points on this clonotype: One end of the junction does not line up with germline, which may come from a read error. The rearrangement joins TRBV11-2 to TRBJ2-2, with D perhaps TRBD2 (5 bases). From germline, CDR1 is SGHAT and CDR2 FQNNGV. The CDR3 is 14 amino acids. The CDR3 DNA follows: TGTGCCAGCAGCCGCGCTGCGGCGGTCGGGAAGCTGTTTTTT. It specifies CASSRAAAVGKLFF.

This clonotype occurred many times. The chain uses TRBV28 and TRBJ1-2; D unresolved. Trimming cost V 2 bases and J 1 base, with 2 bases left between them. Germline CDR1 and CDR2: MDHEN and SYDVKM. CDR3 length: 12 residues. The CDR3 DNA sequence: TGTGCCAGCAGTTTAAATAACTATGGCTACACCTTC. It encodes CASSLNNYGYTF.

On this clonotype: One junction end disagrees with the germline gene, perhaps due to a read error. The chain recombines TRBV29-1 with TRBJ2-7; 10 nucleotides align to TRBD2. The CDR3 extends over 14 amino acids. From germline, CDR1 is SQVTM and CDR2 ANQGSEA. CDR3 coding DNA: TGCAGCATTGTTCTAGCGGGAGTTTTCGACGATCAGTATTTC. It specifies CSIVLAGVFDDQYF.

This sequence joins TRBV28 and TRBJ2-1; perhaps TRBD2 as D (5 bases). The CDR3 runs to 15 residues. Trimming left V 5 bases short and J 7 bases short, with 18 bases between. Per the germline V gene, CDR1 is MDHEN and CDR2 is SYDVKM. DNA for the CDR3: TGTGCCAGCAGTGTGGGCGGGTGGTGGGATAATGAGCAGTTCTTC. Translated, it gives CASSVGGWWDNEQFF.

Regarding this clonotype: Because the CDR3 is missing its conserved closing phenylalanine or tryptophan, this is likely a read error. This rearrangement joins TRBV11-1 to TRBJ2-3; D not certain. V lost 6 bases, J lost 6 bases, and 13 bases lay in between. There are 13 residues in the CDR3. Germline V gives CDR1 SGHAT, CDR2 FQDESV (reference sequence). The CDR3 sequence: CASRGLGMDTQYY. The DNA for the CDR3 is TGTGCCAGCAGAGGGCTAGGGATGGATACGCAGTATTAT.

A note on this clonotype: A read error may produce the germline difference seen at one junction end. The chain combines TRBV20-1 with TRBJ2-1; 7 bases agree with TRBD2. CDR3 length equals 14 residues. Germline V gene lookup returns CDR1 DFQATT and CDR2 SNEGSKA (reference sequence). CDR3 sequence (DNA): TGCAGTGCTAGAGGCCCAGCGGGATACAATGAGCAGTTTTTC. Translated: CSARGPAGYNEQFF.

This clonotype came up once. The chain links TRBV29-1 to TRBJ1-1; D remains ambiguous. The CDR3 length is 11 residues. V dropped 5 bases and J dropped 1 base, with 5 bases sitting between them. Germline V lookup: CDR1 SQVTM, CDR2 ANQGSEA. DNA of the CDR3: TGCAGCGTTTATGAGAACACTGAAGCTTTCTTT. This translates into CSVYENTEAFF. Looking up the rest from reference TRBV29-1 and TRBJ1-1 gives the full variable domain: SAVISQKPSRDICQRGTSLTIQCQVDSQVTMMFWYRQQPGQSLTLIATANQGSEATYESGFVIDKFPISRPNLTFSTLTVSNMSPEDSSIYLCSVYENTEAFFGQGTRLTVV.

Turning to this clonotype: One end of the junction does not line up with germline, which may come from a read error. The rearrangement joins TRBV29-1 to TRBJ2-3; TRBD1 aligns across 7 bases. Germline V gene sequence: CDR1 SQVTM, CDR2 ANQGSEA. This CDR3 has 18 residues. CDR3 DNA sequence: TGCAGCGTTGGAGATTTTGTCGGCAGGGGGTTAAACACAGATACGCACTATTTT. It yields the protein CSVGDFVGRGLNTDTHYF.

Comments on this clonotype: Sequence at one end of the junction differs from germline and may be a read error. The chain uses TRBV6-5 and TRBJ2-3; TRBD2 might be the D (5 bases). This CDR3 is 11 amino acids long. Germline values: CDR1 MNHEY, CDR2 SVGAGI. DNA of the CDR3: TGTGCCAAACTAGAGCGAGATACGCTGTATTTT. Translation: CAKLERDTLYF.

In regard to this clonotype: The conserved final phenylalanine or tryptophan is absent from the CDR3, which likely points to a read error. It is unclear where the CDR3 begins or ends on the DNA, so no DNA is shown, and the CDR3 is as TCRdb lists it. The rearrangement uses TRBV11-2 and TRBJ2-5. Germline loops: CDR1 SGHAT, CDR2 FQNNGV. The CDR3 spans 10 amino acids, including both terminal residues. CDR3 protein: CASSGKTRYV.

This clonotype was recorded once. An end of the junction does not agree with germline; a read error may underlie this. This chain connects TRBV6-2 or TRBV6-3 to TRBJ2-7, with D perhaps matching TRBD1 or TRBD2 (5 bases each). Per germline, CDR1 MNHEY and CDR2 SVGEGT. CDR3 length equals 13 residues. The CDR3 DNA sequence: TGTGCCAGCAATTCCGGACTTCGGGGCGAGCAATGCTTC. Translated, it gives CASNSGLRGEQCF.

Note on this clonotype: One junction end does not reproduce the germline sequence, and a read error may be involved. V gene TRBV6-5 combines with J gene TRBJ2-7; D is possibly TRBD1 (6 bases). This CDR3 comprises 14 residues. CDR1 is MNHEY and CDR2 is SVGAGI in the germline V gene. The CDR3 DNA reads as TGTGCGAGCAGATGGGACATTCGGACTTACGAGCAGTACTTC. This codes for CASRWDIRTYEQYF.

This clonotype was picked up one time. A much larger clone differs from this one at a single base, so this may be a read error. The rearrangement links TRBV12-3 or TRBV12-4 to TRBJ2-1, with 10 bases fitting TRBD2. The CDR3 is 18 residues long. The CDR3 sequence: CASTPGGIERGGWNGQFF. The CDR3 nucleotides read TGTGCCAGCACCCCCGGGGGGATTGAGCGGGGGGGGTGGAATGGGCAGTTCTTC.

As for this clonotype: A read error may account for a junction end that differs from germline. The rearrangement links TRBV12-3 or TRBV12-4 to TRBJ2-1, with 10 bases fitting TRBD2. The CDR3 is made up of 16 amino acids. The CDR3 nucleotides are TGTGCCAGCAGTCTCCTAGCGGGAGAGTACTACAATGAGCTGTTCTTC. Residues: CASSLLAGEYYNELFF.

About this clonotype: One junction end does not reproduce the germline sequence, and a read error may be involved. The J gene is TRBJ2-7, the V gene TRBV11-1; TRBD1 agrees at 7 bases. From germline, CDR1 is SGHAT and CDR2 FQDESV (reference sequence). This CDR3 is built from 14 residues. DNA for the CDR3: TGTGCCAGCAGCCACTGGGACAGCTCCTACGAGCGGCTCTTC. The encoded protein is CASSHWDSSYERLF.

Points on this clonotype: At one of its ends the junction is not consistent with the germline gene, which may arise from a read error. The chain employs TRBV6-1 and TRBJ2-7; the D is unclear. The CDR3 contains 13 residues. The germline V gene has CDR1 MNHNS and CDR2 SASEGT. The CDR3 reads CASSEGRNYKQYF. For the CDR3, the DNA is TGTGCCAGCAGTGAGGGCAGAAACTACAAGCAATACTTC.

As regards this clonotype: At one boundary the junction diverges from the germline segment, which might be a read error. V and J are TRBV4-1 and TRBJ2-1, with D perhaps assigned TRBD1 or TRBD2 (5 bases each). Per the germline V gene, CDR1 is MGHRA and CDR2 is YSYEKL. CDR3 size: 14 residues. The CDR3 nucleotides read TGCGCCAGCAGCCAGGGACGAGGGACGCATGAGAAGTTCTTC. Its translation is CASSQGRGTHEKFF.

For this clonotype: Since no conserved phenylalanine or tryptophan closes the CDR3, a read error is the likely cause. It is unclear where the CDR3 begins or ends on the DNA, so no DNA is shown, and the CDR3 is as TCRdb lists it. The J gene is TRBJ1-6, the V gene TRBV20-1. The CDR3 comprises 16 residues, both ends counted. Germline assignment: CDR1 DFQATT and CDR2 SNEGSKA (reference sequence). The CDR3: CSARDKTEAYNSPFHY.

This clonotype has only a few counts. This chain uses TRBV6-5 with TRBJ1-2; a weak D match, TRBD1 (5 bases). The germline V and J ends were trimmed by 11 bases and 5 bases, with 21 bases remaining between them. Looked up from germline, CDR1 is MNHEY and CDR2 is SVGAGI. This CDR3 has 14 amino acids. In nucleotides, the CDR3 is TGTGCCGGCCATCGTCGGGGCGATAATTATGGCTACACCTTC. This gives the protein CAGHRRGDNYGYTF.

A note on this clonotype: It is likely a read error, because the conserved phenylalanine at the end of the CDR3 is missing. No DNA is shown, since the ends of the CDR3 on it are uncertain; the CDR3 is the one TCRdb lists. The chain recombines TRBV6-2 or TRBV6-3 with TRBJ2-5. Ends included, the CDR3 has 11 residues. Germline V gene data show CDR1 as MNHEY and CDR2 as SVGEGT. CDR3 protein: CAIRIGETQNS.

As regards this clonotype: One end of the junction is discordant with germline, which a read error may explain. The CDR3 region is CAIMSADIYDYTF. The CDR3 DNA follows: TGTGCCATCATGTCCGCAGATATCTATGACTACACCTTC. The genes are TRBV10-3 and TRBJ1-2; no firm D call. Germline V gene data show CDR1 as ENHRY and CDR2 as SYGVKD. There are 13 residues in the CDR3.

Points on this clonotype: The missing conserved phenylalanine or tryptophan at the end of this CDR3 makes a read error likely. Because the CDR3's place on the DNA is in doubt, the DNA is left out and the CDR3 is given as listed by TCRdb. This chain links TRBV6-1 with TRBJ2-1; TRBD1, as called in the table, went unchecked against the DNA. CDR1 is MNHNS and CDR2 is SASEGT in the germline V gene. The CDR3 is 16 residues long, ends included. CDR3 residues: CASKSLTGSFVDEQLL.

On this clonotype: Relative to the germline gene, one junction end is altered; a read error may explain this. The chain uses TRBV20-1 and TRBJ1-1, with 7 bases matching TRBD1. CDR1 is DFQATT, CDR2 SNEGSKA, per germline (reference sequence). This CDR3 contains 13 residues. CDR3 in DNA: TGCAGTGCTTCGACAGGGAGTGGCACTGAAGCTATCTTT. This gives the protein CSASTGSGTEAIF.

Note on this clonotype: The CDR3 ends on some other residue instead of the conserved phenylalanine or tryptophan, so this is likely a read error. For the CDR3, the DNA is TGCAGCGGTAGGAGCAGCTCCTACAATGAGCAGTTCGTC. This encodes CSGRSSSYNEQFV. V usage is TRBV29-1 and J usage is TRBJ2-1; no clear D. This CDR3 is built from 13 residues. The V gene lost 7 bases and the J gene lost 0 bases, with 10 bases spanning the gap. The germline CDR1 and CDR2 sequences are SQVTM and ANQGSEA.

The J gene is TRBJ2-5, the V gene TRBV28; 9 positions agree with TRBD1. The CDR3 contains 15 residues. CDR1 and CDR2 from the germline V gene are MDHEN and SYDVKM. Here the CDR3 DNA reads TGTGTCAGTAGGCAAACAGGGGGCGCGGAGAAGACCCAGTACTTC. It is translated as CVSRQTGGAEKTQYF.

Comment on this clonotype: One junction end does not reproduce the germline sequence, and a read error may be involved. The CDR3 region has the DNA TGCACTGCTAGAGATCGGACGGAATACGAACAGTACTTC. Amino acids: CTARDRTEYEQYF. The chain couples TRBV20-1 to TRBJ2-7; D gene uncertain. Germline CDR1 DFQATT, CDR2 SNEGSKA (reference sequence). The CDR3 contains 13 residues.